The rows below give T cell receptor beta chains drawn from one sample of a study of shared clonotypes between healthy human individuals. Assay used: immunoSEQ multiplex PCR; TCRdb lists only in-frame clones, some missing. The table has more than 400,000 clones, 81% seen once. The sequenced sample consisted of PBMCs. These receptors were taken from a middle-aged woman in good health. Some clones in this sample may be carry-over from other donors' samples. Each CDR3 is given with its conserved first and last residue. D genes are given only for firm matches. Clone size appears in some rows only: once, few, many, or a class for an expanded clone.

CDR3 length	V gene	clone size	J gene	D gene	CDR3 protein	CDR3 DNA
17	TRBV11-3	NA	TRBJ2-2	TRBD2	CASSEGLAGKNTGELFF	TGTGCCAGCAGCGAAGGACTAGCGGGAAAGAACACCGGGGAGCTGTTTTTT
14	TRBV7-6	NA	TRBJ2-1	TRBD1	CASSLGGGGNEQFF	TGTGCCAGCAGCTTAGGAGGGGGCGGGAATGAGCAGTTCTTC
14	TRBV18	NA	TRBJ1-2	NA	CASSPRPQGFGYTF	TGTGCCAGCTCACCACGGCCACAGGGCTTTGGCTACACCTTC
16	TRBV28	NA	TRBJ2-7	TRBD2	CASSLERTSGYYEQYF	TGTGCCAGCAGTTTAGAACGGACTAGCGGATACTACGAGCAGTACTTC
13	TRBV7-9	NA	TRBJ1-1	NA	CASSLSWGTEAFF	TGTGCCAGCAGCTTAAGTTGGGGGACTGAAGCTTTCTTT
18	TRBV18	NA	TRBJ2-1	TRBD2	CASSPALTSGGSYNEQFF	TGTGCCAGCTCACCCGCCTTGACTAGCGGAGGCTCCTACAATGAGCAGTTCTTC
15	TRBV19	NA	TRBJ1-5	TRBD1	CASSIRTGVYQPQHF	TGTGCCAGTAGTATCAGGACAGGGGTATATCAGCCCCAGCATTTT
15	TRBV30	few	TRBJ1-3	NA	CAWNRGGLSGNTIYF	TGTGCCTGGAATAGGGGGGGGTTATCAGGAAACACCATATATTTT
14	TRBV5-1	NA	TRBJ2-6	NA	CASSQSSGANVLTF	TGCGCCAGCAGCCAAAGCTCTGGGGCCAACGTCCTGACTTTC
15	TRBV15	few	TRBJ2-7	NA	CATSGRGLRSYEQYF	TGTGCCACCAGCGGTCGAGGGCTCCGCTCCTACGAGCAGTACTTC
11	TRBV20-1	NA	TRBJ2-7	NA	CSARDQGEQYF	TGCAGTGCTAGAGATCAAGGAGAGCAGTACTTC
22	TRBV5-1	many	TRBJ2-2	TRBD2	CASSLETSGWWDQEHQKRELFF	TGCGCCAGCAGCTTGGAGACTAGCGGGTGGTGGGACCAAGAGCACCAAAAAAGAGAGCTGTTTTTT
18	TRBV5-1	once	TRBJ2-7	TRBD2	CASSLGTSGRKGFYEQYF	TGCGCCAGCAGCTTGGGGACTAGCGGGAGGAAAGGGTTCTACGAGCAGTACTTC
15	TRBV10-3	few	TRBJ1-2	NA	CAISESRESNYGYTF	TGTGCCATCAGTGAGTCTAGGGAGTCTAACTATGGCTACACCTTC
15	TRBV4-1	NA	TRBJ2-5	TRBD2	CASSQDGLAGVAQYF	TGCGCCAGCAGCCAAGATGGGTTAGCGGGAGTGGCCCAGTACTTC
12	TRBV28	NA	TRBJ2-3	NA	CASSPRVDTQYF	TGTGCCAGCAGTCCCAGGGTGGATACGCAGTATTTT
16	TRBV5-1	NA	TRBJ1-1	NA	CASSLGPTGRGTEAFF	TGCGCCAGCAGCTTGGGGCCTACAGGGAGGGGAACTGAAGCTTTCTTT
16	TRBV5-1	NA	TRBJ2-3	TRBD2	CASSPPGLAGTDTQYF	TGCGCCAGCAGCCCACCGGGACTAGCGGGGACAGATACGCAGTATTTT
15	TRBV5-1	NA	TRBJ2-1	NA	CASSSQPSGYNEQFF	TGCGCCAGCAGCTCACAACCCAGCGGGTACAATGAGCAGTTCTTC
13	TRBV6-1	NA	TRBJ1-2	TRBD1	CASSEEQGNGYTF	TGTGCCAGCAGTGAAGAACAGGGGAATGGCTACACCTTC
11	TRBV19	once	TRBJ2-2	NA	CASKTHGELFF	TGTGCCAGTAAGACGCACGGGGAGCTGTTTTTT
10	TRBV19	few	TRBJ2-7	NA	CASSVYEQYF	TGTGCCAGTAGTGTATACGAGCAGTACTTC
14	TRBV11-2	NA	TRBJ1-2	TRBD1	CASSLGTGSYGYTF	TGTGCCAGCAGCTTAGGGACAGGGAGCTATGGCTACACCTTC
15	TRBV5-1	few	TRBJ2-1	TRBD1	CASYLGDRSYNEQFF	TGCGCCAGCTACCTTGGGGACAGATCCTACAATGAGCAGTTCTTC
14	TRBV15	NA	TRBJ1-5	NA	CATSRDRFNQPQHF	TGTGCCACCAGCAGAGATAGGTTCAATCAGCCCCAGCATTTT
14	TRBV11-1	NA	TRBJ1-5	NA	CASSLDGANQPQHF	TGTGCCAGCAGCTTAGACGGAGCCAATCAGCCCCAGCATTTT
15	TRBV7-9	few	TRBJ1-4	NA	CASSSPSGGREKLFF	TGTGCCAGCAGCTCCCCTTCCGGGGGACGAGAAAAACTGTTTTTT
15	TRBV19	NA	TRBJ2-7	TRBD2	CASSIIDTGGFEQYF	TGTGCCAGTAGCATAATTGATACGGGGGGATTCGAGCAGTACTTC
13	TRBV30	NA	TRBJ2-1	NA	CAWSEGGLNEQFF	TGTGCCTGGAGTGAGGGGGGGCTCAATGAGCAGTTCTTC
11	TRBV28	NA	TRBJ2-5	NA	CASSFMGTQYF	TGTGCCAGCAGTTTTATGGGGACCCAGTACTTC
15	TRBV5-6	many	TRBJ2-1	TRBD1	CASRLDRGLLNEQFF	TGTGCCAGCAGGCTAGACAGGGGGCTTCTGAATGAGCAGTTCTTC
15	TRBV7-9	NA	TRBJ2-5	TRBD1	CASSPPGQGTETQYF	TGTGCCAGCAGCCCTCCGGGACAGGGGACAGAGACCCAGTACTTC
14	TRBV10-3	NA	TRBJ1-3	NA	CAISVTEPGNTIYF	TGTGCCATCAGTGTGACAGAGCCTGGAAACACCATATATTTT
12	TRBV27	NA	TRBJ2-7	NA	CASSSPTYEQYF	TGTGCCAGCAGTTCCCCCACCTACGAGCAGTACTTC
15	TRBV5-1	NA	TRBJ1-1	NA	CASSFAGAGNTEAFF	TGCGCCAGCAGCTTCGCGGGGGCTGGGAACACTGAAGCTTTCTTT
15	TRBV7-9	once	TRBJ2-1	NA	CASSLAENPYNEQFF	TGTGCCAGCAGCTTAGCGGAGAACCCCTACAATGAGCAGTTCTTC
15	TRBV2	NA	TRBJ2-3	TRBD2	CASSYLAGVGDTQYF	TGTGCCAGCAGTTACCTAGCGGGAGTGGGGGATACGCAGTATTTT
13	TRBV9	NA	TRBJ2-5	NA	CASSGSTQETQYF	TGTGCCAGCAGCGGTTCAACCCAAGAGACCCAGTACTTC
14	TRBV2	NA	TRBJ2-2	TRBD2	CASGREDPARELFF	TGTGCCAGCGGACGGGAGGATCCCGCGCGGGAGCTGTTTTTT
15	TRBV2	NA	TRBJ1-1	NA	CASSQYLQGNTEAFF	TGTGCCAGCAGTCAATACCTACAGGGGAACACTGAAGCTTTCTTT
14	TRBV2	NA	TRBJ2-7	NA	CASSRWLVSYEQYF	TGTGCCAGCTCTCGGTGGTTGGTGAGCTACGAGCAGTACTTC
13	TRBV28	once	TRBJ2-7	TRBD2	CASRSGRSYEQYF	TGTGCCAGCAGGAGCGGGAGGTCCTACGAGCAGTACTTC
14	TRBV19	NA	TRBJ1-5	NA	CASSIGGGDQPQHF	TGTGCCAGTAGTATAGGTGGGGGCGATCAGCCCCAGCATTTT
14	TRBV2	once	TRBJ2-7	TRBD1	CASSYAQGAYEQYF	TGTGCCAGCAGTTACGCACAGGGGGCCTACGAGCAGTACTTC
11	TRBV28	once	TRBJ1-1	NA	CASTKRAEAFF	TGTGCCAGCACCAAGAGAGCCGAAGCTTTCTTT
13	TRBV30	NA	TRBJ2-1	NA	CAWSVLGDGEQFF	TGTGCCTGGAGTGTACTTGGGGACGGTGAGCAGTTCTTC
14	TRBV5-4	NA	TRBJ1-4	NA	CASSSRGRGEKLFF	TGTGCCAGCAGCTCCCGGGGCAGGGGTGAAAAACTGTTTTTT
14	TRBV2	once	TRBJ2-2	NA	CASSRDQNTGELFF	TGTGCCAGCAGCAGGGACCAAAACACCGGGGAGCTGTTTTTT
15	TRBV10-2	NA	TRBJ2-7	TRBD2	CASSERIAGTYEQYF	TGCGCCAGCAGTGAGCGAATAGCGGGAACCTACGAGCAGTACTTC
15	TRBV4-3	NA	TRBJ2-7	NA	CASSHEEVKLWEQYF	TGCGCCAGCAGCCATGAGGAGGTAAAACTCTGGGAGCAGTACTTC
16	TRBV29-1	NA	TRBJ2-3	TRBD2	CSGGLAGGPMTDTQYF	TGCAGCGGCGGACTAGCGGGAGGGCCGATGACAGATACGCAGTATTTT
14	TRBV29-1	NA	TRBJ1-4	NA	CSVGGGSGNEKLFF	TGCAGCGTTGGAGGGGGGAGTGGGAATGAAAAACTGTTTTTT
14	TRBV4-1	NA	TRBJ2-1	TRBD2	CASSQPGGVNEQFF	TGCGCCAGCAGCCAGCCGGGAGGGGTAAATGAGCAGTTCTTC